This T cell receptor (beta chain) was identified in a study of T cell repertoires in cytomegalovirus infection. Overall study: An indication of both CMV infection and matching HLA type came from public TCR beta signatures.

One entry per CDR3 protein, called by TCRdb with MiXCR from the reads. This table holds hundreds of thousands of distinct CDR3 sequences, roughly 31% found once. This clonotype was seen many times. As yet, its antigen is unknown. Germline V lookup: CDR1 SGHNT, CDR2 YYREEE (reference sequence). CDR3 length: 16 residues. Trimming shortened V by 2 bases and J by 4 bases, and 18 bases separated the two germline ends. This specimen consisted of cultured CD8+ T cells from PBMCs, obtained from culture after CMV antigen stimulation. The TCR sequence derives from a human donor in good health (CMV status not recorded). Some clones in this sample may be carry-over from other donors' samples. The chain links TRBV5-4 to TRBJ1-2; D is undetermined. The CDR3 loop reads CASSFYYSNTGYGYTF. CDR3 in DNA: TGTGCCAGCAGCTTCTACTACAGTAATACGGGCTATGGCTACACCTTC.